This entry concerns a single T cell receptor (beta chain). What it binds is unknown. The record originates from a study of Ad26.COV2.S vaccination and SARS-CoV-2 variants. Study outcomes and limitations: Substantial post-vaccination breadth of spike-specific CD8+ and CD4+ T cell responses was reported. The analyses of TCR breadth and depth may have understated the size of total T cell responses. Individuals receiving vaccine had higher spike-specific TCR breadth than placebo recipients did.

CDR3 length equals 14 residues. V dropped 4 bases and J dropped 12 bases, with 19 bases sitting between them. Per the germline V gene, CDR1 is SGHDN and CDR2 is FVKESK. Here immunoSEQ multiplex PCR was the method, and the copy in TCRdb shows in-frame clones only, minus some. The table records fewer than 55,000 clones, 65% to 90% of them present only once. V is TRBV14 and J is TRBJ2-1; possibly TRBD1 or TRBD2 for D (5 bases each). The sample here was peripheral blood, taken after recovery from COVID-19. The receptor comes from a human donor who had recovered from COVID-19. CDR3 sequence reads: CASSREGPGRGQFF. The CDR3 coding sequence is TGTGCCAGCAGCCGCGAGGGACCGGGGAGAGGGCAGTTCTTC.